The rows below give T cell receptor beta chains drawn from one sample of a study of cytomegalovirus exposure and HLA in healthy donors. Method: immunoSEQ multiplex PCR; TCRdb's copy keeps in-frame clones and lacks some. Of about 110,000 clones in the sample, approximately 84% are singletons; the top ten hold less than 2%. Sequenced input: PBMCs. These receptors were obtained from a man aged 40-55 years in good health and CMV-seronegative. CDR3s include the opening cysteine and the closing phenylalanine or tryptophan. D genes are given only for firm matches. A row's size may be missing; if present it is once, few, many or a size class.

TRBJ2-5 | . | . | TRBV7-9 | TGTGCCAGCAGCTTTAGCGAGACCCAGTACTTC | CASSFSETQYF
TRBJ2-4 | . | TRBD1 | TRBV7-2 | TGTGCCAGCAGCTTGGACAGGCCGGCCAAAAACATTCAGTACTTC | CASSLDRPAKNIQYF
TRBJ2-2 | . | . | TRBV5-1 | TGCGCCAGCAGCTTGAGAGTCACCGGGGAGCTGTTTTTT | CASSLRVTGELFF
TRBJ2-7 | . | TRBD2 | TRBV11-2 | TGTGCCAGCAGCCCCGGGACTAGCGGCTACGAGCAGTACTTC | CASSPGTSGYEQYF
TRBJ2-3 | . | TRBD1 | TRBV10-3 | TGTGCCACAACCGGGACAGGCCAAGGAGATACGCAGTATTTT | CATTGTGQGDTQYF
TRBJ2-7 | . | TRBD1 | TRBV10-3 | TGTGCCATCAGAACGGGTTCCCTCGGGACAGGAGTCTACGAGCAGTACTTC | CAIRTGSLGTGVYEQYF
TRBJ2-1 | . | . | TRBV6-1 | TGTGCCAGCAACTACAGGGTCAATGAGCAGTTCTTC | CASNYRVNEQFF
TRBJ2-1 | . | TRBD2 | TRBV9 | TGTGCCAGCAGCGTCCGACTAGCGGTCGATGAGCAGTTCTTC | CASSVRLAVDEQFF
TRBJ1-1 | . | . | TRBV10-3 | TGTGCCATCAGACAGGCTATGAACACTGAAGCTTTCTTT | CAIRQAMNTEAFF
TRBJ2-7 | once | TRBD2 | TRBV2 | TGTGCCAGCAGTGAAACGGCTAGCGGGGGGGTCGAGCAGTACTTC | CASSETASGGVEQYF
TRBJ2-3 | . | . | TRBV2 | TGTGCCAGCAGTGGGGACTTCACAGATACGCAGTATTTT | CASSGDFTDTQYF
TRBJ1-1 | . | . | TRBV5-6 | TGTGCCAGCAGCTTGATTCTACAGGGACGAGAAGCTTTCTTT | CASSLILQGREAFF
TRBJ2-3 | . | . | TRBV4-1 | TGCGCCAGCAGCCAAGTGGGCTGGCCAGATACGCAGTATTTT | CASSQVGWPDTQYF
TRBJ2-6 | . | . | TRBV18 | TGTGCCAGCTCCTTTACTGGGGCCAACGTCCTGACTTTC | CASSFTGANVLTF
TRBJ1-1 | . | . | TRBV7-3 | TGTGCCAGCAGCCCACAGGGAATTCCGAACACTGAAGCTTTCTTT | CASSPQGIPNTEAFF
TRBJ1-1 | . | . | TRBV27 | TGTGCCAGCCCCCCAGAAGCTTTCTTT | CASPPEAFF
TRBJ1-1 | once | . | TRBV9 | TGTGCCAGCAGCGTAGTCCCTTTACGGGAAGCTTTCTTT | CASSVVPLREAFF
TRBJ1-5 | . | TRBD1 | TRBV28 | TGTGCCAGCAGGCGACAGGGCCTACTCTGGCCCCAGCATTTT | CASRRQGLLWPQHF
TRBJ2-1 | . | TRBD2 | TRBV5-1 | TGCGCCAGCCGCTACGGGACTAACTCCTACAATGAGCAGTTCTTC | CASRYGTNSYNEQFF
TRBJ1-5 | . | TRBD1 | TRBV30 | TGTGCCTGGAGTCCTACAGGGGGTTGGAGCAATCAGCCCCAGCATTTT | CAWSPTGGWSNQPQHF
TRBJ2-7 | . | TRBD1 | TRBV5-1 | TGCGCCAGCAGCTTGGCGGGACAGGGGAACGAGCAGTACTTC | CASSLAGQGNEQYF
TRBJ2-1 | . | . | TRBV5-1 | TGCGCCAGCAGCTTGGGGTCAGGGCTCGGGGAGCAGTTCTTC | CASSLGSGLGEQFF
TRBJ1-2 | . | . | TRBV18 | TGTGCCAGCTCCCCCCGGACAGATGGCTACACCTTC | CASSPRTDGYTF
TRBJ2-5 | . | TRBD1 | TRBV9 | TGTGCCAGCAGCCCCGGGACAGGAACTATACAAGAGACCCAGTACTTC | CASSPGTGTIQETQYF
TRBJ1-2 | . | TRBD1 | TRBV7-2 | TGTGCCAGCAGTATAGAAGGGGGACAGGGCTATGGCTACACCTTC | CASSIEGGQGYGYTF
TRBJ2-7 | . | . | TRBV6-1 | TGTGCCAGCAGTGGGCCGGGACTCCCTTACGAGCAGTACTTC | CASSGPGLPYEQYF
TRBJ2-3 | . | . | TRBV2 | TGTGCCAGCGGGGGGAATACGCAGTATTTT | CASGGNTQYF
TRBJ2-7 | . | . | TRBV12-5 | TGTGCTAGTGGTCCCCGAGGTAGGTGTTCTGGTTTAAGCGAGCAGTACTTC | CASGPRGRCSGLSEQYF
TRBJ2-1 | few | TRBD2 | TRBV4-1 | TGCGCCAGCAGCCGAGACAGCGGGGGGGCGACGAATGAGCAGTTCTTC | CASSRDSGGATNEQFF
TRBJ1-5 | . | . | TRBV6-1 | TGTGCCAGCAGTGAGGTCCAGTCCAATCAGCCCCAGCATTTT | CASSEVQSNQPQHF
TRBJ2-1 | . | . | TRBV6-5 | TGTGCCAGCAGTGAGTCTCTCTATAATGAGCAGTTCTTC | CASSESLYNEQFF
TRBJ1-5 | . | . | TRBV19 | TGTGCCAGTAGAGAGGAAAATCGGCCCCAGCATTTT | CASREENRPQHF
TRBJ1-2 | . | . | TRBV28 | TGTGCCAGCAGTCCATACCTTATACCTCTTAGCTATGGCTACACCTTC | CASSPYLIPLSYGYTF
TRBJ1-5 | . | . | TRBV28 | TGTGCCAGCAGTGAGGGTATGGTTCAGCCCCAGCATTTT | CASSEGMVQPQHF
TRBJ2-5 | . | . | TRBV5-8 | TGTGCCAGCAGCATCGGAAGTCGGGGGACGGAGACCCAGTACTTC | CASSIGSRGTETQYF
TRBJ2-2 | . | . | TRBV5-6 | TGTGCCAGCAGTCCAACCGGGACACCCAACACCGGGGAGCTGTTTTTT | CASSPTGTPNTGELFF
TRBJ2-3 | . | TRBD1 | TRBV5-1 | TGCGCCAGCAGCTTGGCCAGGGGGCTGGGCACAGATACGCAGTATTTT | CASSLARGLGTDTQYF
TRBJ2-7 | . | TRBD1 | TRBV19 | TGTGCCAGTAGTATGGGACAGGGGATAGGCGAGCAGTACTTC | CASSMGQGIGEQYF
TRBJ1-1 | . | TRBD1 | TRBV27 | TGTGCCAGCAGTTTATCATCAGGGGGCACTGAAGCTTTCTTT | CASSLSSGGTEAFF
TRBJ1-4 | . | . | TRBV15 | TGTGCCACCAGCAGAGATCTGGCGGCCCCGGAACTGTTTTTT | CATSRDLAAPELFF
TRBJ1-2 | . | . | TRBV7-8 | TGTGCCAGCAGTCAGGATGTTTATGGCTACACCTTC | CASSQDVYGYTF
TRBJ2-3 | . | TRBD2 | TRBV7-2 | TGTGCCAGCAGCCTGACTAGCGGGGGGTCAGATACGCAGTATTTT | CASSLTSGGSDTQYF
TRBJ1-3 | . | . | TRBV5-6 | TGTGCCAGCAGCTTGGAGCAGGGACAACGAGGAAACACCATATATTTT | CASSLEQGQRGNTIYF
TRBJ1-5 | . | TRBD1 | TRBV5-3 | TGTGCCAGAAGCTTGGCTCAGACAGGGGAAGAACATTTT | CARSLAQTGEEHF
TRBJ1-6 | . | . | TRBV19 | TGTGCCAGTAGTATGCGGGGAAATTCACCCCTCCACTTT | CASSMRGNSPLHF
TRBJ2-1 | . | . | TRBV4-3 | TGCGCCAGCAGCTTAGGGGCTCTCAATGTGAATGAGCAGTTCTTC | CASSLGALNVNEQFF
TRBJ2-1 | . | TRBD1 | TRBV28 | TGTGCCCTCGGGACAGGGAGGAATGAGCAGTTCTTC | CALGTGRNEQFF
TRBJ1-1 | . | . | TRBV7-9 | TGTGCCAGCAGCCTCAGACAAGTGAACACTGAAGCTTTCTTT | CASSLRQVNTEAFF
TRBJ1-2 | . | TRBD1 | TRBV9 | TGTGCCAGCAGCGTTTCGGGACAGGGGAACTATGGCTACACCTTC | CASSVSGQGNYGYTF
TRBJ1-2 | . | . | TRBV5-1 | TGCGCCAGCAGCTTGTTGGTCGCCAGGGGAAGTTTTAACTATGGCTACACCTTC | CASSLLVARGSFNYGYTF
TRBJ1-6 | . | TRBD1 | TRBV6-5 | TGTGCCAGCAGTCGTCGACAGGGTGGTTCACCCCTCCACTTT | CASSRRQGGSPLHF
TRBJ1-6 | . | . | TRBV15 | TGTGCCACGAGAGACAGGAGCCGGTCACCCCTCCACTTT | CATRDRSRSPLHF
TRBJ1-2 | . | . | TRBV5-1 | TGCGCCAGCAGCCCGGCCCGAACGGGGGACTATGGCTACACCTTC | CASSPARTGDYGYTF
TRBJ2-2 | . | . | TRBV28 | TGTGCCAGCAGTTTGAGGGGGACCGGGGAGCTGTTTTTT | CASSLRGTGELFF
TRBJ1-4 | once | . | TRBV5-4 | TGTGCCAGCAGCTTCGGCAGGGCTAATGAAAAACTGTTTTTT | CASSFGRANEKLFF
TRBJ1-2 | . | TRBD1 | TRBV5-6 | TGTGCCAGCAGCATGGGAGGGGGACAGATTAACTATGGCTACACCTTC | CASSMGGGQINYGYTF
TRBJ1-2 | . | . | TRBV28 | TGTGCCAGCAGTTTAGGCGGGGGAGTGACTAACTATGGCTACACCTTC | CASSLGGGVTNYGYTF
TRBJ2-1 | few | . | TRBV6-6 | TGTGCCAGCAGTTCCCGGGGGGACAGGAGGAATGAGCAGTTCTTC | CASSSRGDRRNEQFF